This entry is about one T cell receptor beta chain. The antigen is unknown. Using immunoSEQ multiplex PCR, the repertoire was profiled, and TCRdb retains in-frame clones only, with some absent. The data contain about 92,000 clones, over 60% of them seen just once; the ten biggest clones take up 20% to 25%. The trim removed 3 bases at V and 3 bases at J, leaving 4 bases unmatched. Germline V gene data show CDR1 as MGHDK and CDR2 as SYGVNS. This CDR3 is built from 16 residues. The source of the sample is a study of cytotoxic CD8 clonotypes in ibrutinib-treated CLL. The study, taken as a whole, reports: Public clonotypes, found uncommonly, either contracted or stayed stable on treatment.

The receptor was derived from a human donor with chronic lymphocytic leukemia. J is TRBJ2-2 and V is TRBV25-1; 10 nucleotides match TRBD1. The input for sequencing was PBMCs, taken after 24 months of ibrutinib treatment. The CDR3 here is CASSDGTGAHTGELFF. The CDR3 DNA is TGTGCCAGCAGTGACGGGACAGGGGCCCACACCGGGGAGCTGTTTTTT.